This entry concerns a single T cell receptor (beta chain). Its cognate antigen has yet to be identified. Base-call qualities are not available, and no considerably larger clone is one nucleotide away. The source of the sample is a study of T cell responses to AZD1222 COVID-19 vaccine (dated by TCRdb to about 2021). In the study overall: A total of just over 230 trial participants underwent TCR sequencing, of whom about 200 had received two doses of AZD1222 and about 25 had received two doses of the MenACWY control vaccine. Trial participants were enrolled by age into 18-55, 56-69 and 70-plus year subgroups, with 148, 28 and 57 TCR-sequenced participants respectively.

The sample's time point label is to be understood as: about 28 days (+/-7) after the second vaccine dose. AZD1222 recipients with second doses at about 4 weeks or about 12 weeks were pooled, because spike-specific TCR depth and breadth did not differ between schedules. The vaccinee samples were drawn from two UK trials, COV001 and COV002, one of which was a single-blind randomized controlled phase 2/3 trial testing AZD1222 (ChAdOx1 nCoV-19) in healthy adults. For TCRbeta chain sequencing, PBMC samples from trial participants were taken at day 0 and at day 28 after the second dose. The investigation overall reported the following: A significant rise in spike-specific TCR breadth and depth was observed after two AZD1222 doses relative to day 0 and relative to MenACWY recipients. Only a handful of AZD1222 recipients were SARS-CoV-2 seropositive at baseline, limiting conclusions about previously exposed vaccinees. The whole spike protein was spanned by vaccine-associated CD4 TCRs, and dominant responses were seen in regions 160-218 and 743-854. The 56-69-year group was small, and its depth increase did not reach significance, likely because of low power. Most participants were white British and females outnumbered males, and the authors suggested that clonal diversity may have been underestimated. No day 14 peak-response samples were available, so repertoires were characterized only after the peak T cell response. Epitopes outside the regions mutated in the B.1.351 and B.1.1.7 variants were reportedly recognized by nearly half of the unique spike-specific TCRs.

The CDR3 regions of human TCRbeta chains were subjected to immunosequencing. Processing in the source paper ran as follows. Repertoire TCRs were checked for matches against a reference library of SARS-CoV-2-specific TCRs that had been generated using the MIRA antigen-specificity platform. Breadth was defined as the fraction of unique TCRs that were SARS-CoV-2-associated, and depth was defined as the fraction of total T cells that were SARS-CoV-2-associated. Using the MIRA data, each spike-specific TCR was assigned both to the spike region to which the TCR was reactive and to a CD4 or CD8 class. Log10-transformed breadth and depth values were compared by one-way ANOVA with Sidak's multiple comparisons tests. The table was pulled from immuneACCESS by TCRdb, which kept in-frame rearrangements only. Such tables lose some clones; where checked, under half of the loss comes from unresolved V genes, and the rest has no known cause. The D gene and trimming were derived from the DNA, and the V and J assignments and clone size from that table. The sample includes about 88,000 clones, with 70% to 90% observed a single time. The ten largest clones take up 4.5% to 5% of the sample.

The trim is 5 bases for V and 4 bases for J, with a gap of 17 bases between the germline ends. The CDR3 sequence holds 14 residues, the cysteine and phenylalanine included. Only the CDR3 DNA is retained, 42 bases long and in frame from the first base. The germline V gene supplies CDR1 SQVTM and CDR2 ANQGSEA. The sequenced sample was peripheral blood, obtained 28 days after the second AZD1222 dose. Recombination linked TRBV29-1 to TRBJ1-1; perhaps TRBD1 is the D gene, with 6 bases matching. This TCR came from an adult who received the AZD1222 COVID-19 vaccine. The DNA sequence is given as TGCAGCGTTCTTACGGGGGCGGGGGGCACTGAAGCTTTCTTT. The encoded protein is CSVLTGAGGTEAFF.